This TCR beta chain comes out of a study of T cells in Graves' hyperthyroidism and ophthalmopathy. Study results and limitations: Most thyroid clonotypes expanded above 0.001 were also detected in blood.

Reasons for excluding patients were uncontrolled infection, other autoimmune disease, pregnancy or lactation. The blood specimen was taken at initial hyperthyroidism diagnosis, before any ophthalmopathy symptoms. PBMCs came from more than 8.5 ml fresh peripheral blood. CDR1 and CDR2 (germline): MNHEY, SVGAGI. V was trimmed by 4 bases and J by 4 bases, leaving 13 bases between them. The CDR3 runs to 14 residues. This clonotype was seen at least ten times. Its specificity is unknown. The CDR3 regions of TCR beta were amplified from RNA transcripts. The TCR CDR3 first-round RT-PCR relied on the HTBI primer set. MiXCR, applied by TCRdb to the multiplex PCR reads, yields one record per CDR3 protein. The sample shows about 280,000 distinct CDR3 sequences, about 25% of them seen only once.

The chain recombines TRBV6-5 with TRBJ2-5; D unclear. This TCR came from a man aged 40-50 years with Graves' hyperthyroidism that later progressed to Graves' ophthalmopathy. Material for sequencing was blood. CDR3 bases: TGTGCCAGCAGTTCCCGGCCCCCGGGAGAGACCCAGTACTTC. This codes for CASSSRPPGETQYF.